The clone carrying this TCR beta chain has a handful of counts. The source of the sample is a study of blood T cell repertoires in COVID-19. Across the study: Acute and convalescent COVID-19 specimens originated in the United States, Italy and Spain. T cells, B-cell-depleted T cells, or PBMCs supplied cDNA or gDNA.

Per germline, CDR1 WNHNN and CDR2 SYGVQD (reference sequence). CDR3 length equals 15 residues. The V gene end was trimmed by 6 bases and the J gene end by 1 base; junction bases not matched to a gene: 7. Original processing methods: The authors estimated nucleated cell counts from reference gene primer amplification. Profiled with immunoSEQ multiplex PCR; TCRdb holds only in-frame clones, not every one. V, J and clone size are those of that table, while D and trimming were read from the DNA. The data contain about 130,000 clones, 79% of them singletons. This receptor was identified in a man aged 35-49 years with active or convalescent COVID-19. Sequencing input: peripheral blood. The gene calls are TRBV10-1 and TRBJ1-1; 8 bases are a match to TRBD1. CDR3 in DNA: TGCGCCAGCAGCGCAGGGGGCGTCGGGAACACTGAAGCTTTCTTT. Its translation: CASSAGGVGNTEAFF.